The 20 T cell receptor beta chains below all came from one sample that was sequenced in a study of control samples from healthy donors and cancer patients. Method: immunoSEQ multiplex PCR; TCRdb's copy keeps in-frame clones and lacks some. The table shows about 50,000 clones, with roughly 90% occurring only once. Material for sequencing was PBMCs. Source of these receptors: a middle-aged man with head and neck cancer.

The chain couples TRBV6-1 to TRBJ1-1, with D possibly matching TRBD1 (6 bases). The germline V gene has CDR1 MNHNS and CDR2 SASEGT. V gave up 1 base and J gave up 9 bases, with 15 bases separating them. The CDR3 has 14 amino acids. The CDR3 is CASSEEPGAPQAFF. The CDR3 nucleotides are TGTGCCAGCAGTGAAGAACCAGGGGCCCCGCAAGCTTTCTTT.

DNA of the CDR3: TGTGCCAGCAGTTACGGACAGCTGTCCTCCTACGAGCAGTACTTC. Translating it yields CASSYGQLSSYEQYF. The chain joins TRBV6-5 to TRBJ2-7; D may be TRBD1 (6 bases). V was cut by 2 bases and J by 0 bases, with 11 bases left in between. Germline V gene sequence: CDR1 MNHEY, CDR2 SVGAGI. The CDR3 runs 15 residues.

V usage is TRBV2 and J usage is TRBJ2-3; 9 positions match TRBD1. The ends lost 6 bases at V and 2 bases at J; junction bases unmatched: 6. The CDR3 totals 15 residues. Germline V gene data show CDR1 as SNHLY and CDR2 as FYNNEI. The CDR3 protein is CASSRDRAYTDTQYF. The CDR3 nucleotides read TGTGCCAGCAGCCGGGACAGGGCCTACACAGATACGCAGTATTTT.

This clone has only a few counts. The chain employs TRBV5-4 and TRBJ2-3, with D tentatively TRBD2 (6 bases). V gave up 5 bases and J gave up 0 bases, with 10 bases separating them. In germline, CDR1 is SGHNT, CDR2 YYREEE (reference sequence). This CDR3 spans 14 amino acids. The CDR3 here is CASSRGDSTDTQYF. DNA for the CDR3: TGTGCCAGCAGTCGCGGGGATAGCACAGATACGCAGTATTTT.

The V call is TRBV7-3, the J call TRBJ1-2; a possible D gene is TRBD1 (5 bases). Germline-derived CDR1 and CDR2 are SGHTA and FQGTGA. This CDR3 contains 15 residues. V was cut by 2 bases and J by 8 bases, with 18 bases left in between. CDR3 loop: CASSLGLPGVGGYTF. In DNA, the CDR3 is TGTGCCAGCAGCTTAGGCCTCCCGGGGGTCGGAGGCTACACCTTC.

V is TRBV9 and J is TRBJ2-1; tentatively, D is TRBD1 (6 bases). Germline assignment: CDR1 SGDLS and CDR2 YYNGEE. The CDR3 sequence is 15 residues long. V dropped 7 bases and J dropped 3 bases, with 17 bases sitting between them. The CDR3 sequence is CASSIRDISYNEQFF. CDR3 coding DNA: TGTGCCAGCTCAATCAGGGACATAAGCTACAATGAGCAGTTCTTC.

This chain links TRBV7-2 with TRBJ2-3; D could derive from TRBD1 or TRBD2 (5 bases each). Germline assignment: CDR1 SGHTA and CDR2 FQGNSA. This CDR3 comprises 13 residues. Trimming cost V 7 bases and J 4 bases, with 12 bases left between them. The CDR3 DNA reads TGTGCCAGCACCCCCGGGACCCCAGATACGCAGTATTTT. Encoded protein: CASTPGTPDTQYF. The whole variable domain, remainder taken from reference TRBV7-2 and TRBJ2-3, is GAGVSQSPSNKVTEKGKDVELRCDPISGHTALYWYRQSLGQGLEFLIYFQGNSAPDKSGLPSDRFSAERTGGSVSTLTIQRTQQEDSAVYLCASTPGTPDTQYFGPGTRLTVL.

The DNA of the CDR3 is TGTGCCAGCTCATGGAGCACAGATACGCAGTATTTT. As protein: CASSWSTDTQYF. This chain uses TRBV7-9 with TRBJ2-3; D gene unclear. The CDR3 has 12 amino acids. Trimming shortened V by 8 bases and J by 0 bases, and 6 bases separated the two germline ends. CDR1 is SEHNR and CDR2 is FQNEAQ in the germline V gene (reference sequence).

V and J are TRBV7-8 and TRBJ2-3; maybe TRBD2 (5 bases). Trimming left V 2 bases short and J 3 bases short, with 9 bases between. The germline CDR1 and CDR2 sequences are SGHVS and FQNEAQ. The CDR3 contains 14 residues. The CDR3 reads CASSLTLATDTQYF. CDR3 in DNA: TGTGCCAGCAGCTTAACGCTAGCAACAGATACGCAGTATTTT.

This chain uses TRBV19 with TRBJ1-1; TRBD1 aligns across 11 bases. The J segment lost 6 bases and the V segment lost 2 bases, leaving 11 bases of the junction unmatched. The CDR3 extends over 17 amino acids. CDR1 and CDR2 from the germline V gene are LNHDA and SQIVND (reference sequence). In DNA form, the CDR3 reads TGTGCCAGTAGTATAAGAAGGACAGGGGGCAATGTCGCTGAAGCTTTCTTT. Its protein is CASSIRRTGGNVAEAFF.

V gene TRBV2 combines with J gene TRBJ2-7, with D perhaps matching TRBD2 (5 bases). Germline lookup yields CDR1 SNHLY and CDR2 FYNNEI. The CDR3 consists of 14 residues. Trimming took 7 bases from V and 6 from J, leaving 19 bases between them. The CDR3 spells CASIRDPTRGEQYF. For the CDR3, the DNA is TGTGCCAGCATAAGGGATCCGACCCGGGGCGAGCAGTACTTC.

The chain couples TRBV5-8 to TRBJ2-7; tentative D call: TRBD1 (6 bases). CDR1 and CDR2 (germline): SGHTS, YDEGEE. The CDR3 length is 14 residues. V shed 1 base and J shed 6 bases, with 14 bases lying between them. The CDR3 reads CASSLIGQPGEQYF. The CDR3 DNA is TGTGCCAGCAGCTTGATCGGACAGCCGGGCGAGCAGTACTTC.

V and J are TRBV24-1 and TRBJ2-2; maybe TRBD2 (6 bases). This CDR3 comprises 18 residues. V lost 0 bases and J 2 bases, leaving 15 bases between the germline ends. CDR1 KGHDR and CDR2 SFDVKD come from the germline V gene. CDR3 bases: TGTGCCACCAGTGATTTGCCAGGTACTAGCCGTAACACCGGGGAGCTGTTTTTT. Protein sequence: CATSDLPGTSRNTGELFF.

In DNA form, the CDR3 reads TGTGCCAGCTCACCAGAGGTGGCGGGGCGAACTAGCACAGATACGCAGTATTTT. Translated: CASSPEVAGRTSTDTQYF. The chain carries TRBV18 and TRBJ2-3; TRBD2 might be the D (6 bases). Germline CDR1 KGHSH, CDR2 LQKENI. CDR3 length: 18 residues. V was clipped by 2 bases and J by 0 bases, with 18 bases between them.

V usage is TRBV28 and J usage is TRBJ1-5; 10 bases line up with TRBD1. V trimming: 8 bases; J trimming: 7 bases; junction bases outside the gene matches: 5. Looked up from germline, CDR1 is MDHEN and CDR2 is SYDVKM. The CDR3 is 13 residues long. CDR3 DNA: TGTGCCAGCGCGACAGGGGGCGACCAGCCCCAGCATTTT. Translation gives CASATGGDQPQHF.

Here the CDR3 DNA reads TGTGCCAGCAGTTTGTGGGGGGAACAGCCCCAGCATTTT. Encoded protein: CASSLWGEQPQHF. V is TRBV27 and J is TRBJ1-5; TRBD1 might be the D (5 bases). V was pared by 3 bases and J by 7 bases, with 10 bases between. The V gene's germline CDR1 is MNHEY and CDR2 SMNVEV (reference sequence). The CDR3 runs 13 residues.

In its sample, this clone was seen once. The genes are TRBV27 and TRBJ2-3; 7 nucleotides match TRBD2. The CDR3 spans 14 residues. V was clipped by 6 bases and J by 1 base; unmatched bases: 4. Germline loops: CDR1 MNHEY, CDR2 SMNVEV (reference sequence). The CDR3 DNA sequence: TGTGCCAGCAGCCCGGGAGGAGGCACAGATACGCAGTATTTT. This sequence encodes CASSPGGGTDTQYF.

The chain combines TRBV4-2 with TRBJ2-3, with D tentatively TRBD1 or TRBD2 (6 bases each). CDR1 LGHNA and CDR2 YNFKEQ come from the germline V gene. V lost 1 base to trimming and J lost 4 bases, with 12 bases between them. The CDR3 length is 15 residues. The CDR3 is CASSQVTRGADTQYF. For the CDR3, the DNA is TGTGCCAGCAGCCAAGTAACAAGGGGGGCAGATACGCAGTATTTT.

The chain has TRBV29-1 and TRBJ2-7; D tentatively reads TRBD1 or TRBD2 (5 bases each). This CDR3 has 14 amino acids. V was cut by 5 bases and J by 4 bases, with 18 bases left in between. Germline V CDR1 and CDR2: SQVTM, ANQGSEA. In nucleotides, the CDR3 is TGCAGCGTTCTTAGCGTAAGGGGCGGGTACGAGCAGTACTTC. Protein product: CSVLSVRGGYEQYF.

The chain is built from TRBV14 and TRBJ2-4, with a possible D match to TRBD1 (5 bases). This CDR3 is built from 15 residues. Germline lookup yields CDR1 SGHDN and CDR2 FVKESK. Deletions cut 5 bases from V and 1 base from J, with 12 bases between. Written as DNA, the CDR3 is TGTGCCAGCAGCACCCAGGGTTGGGCCAAAAACATTCAGTACTTC. Translating it yields CASSTQGWAKNIQYF.